This T cell receptor (beta chain) was found in a study of cytomegalovirus exposure and HLA in healthy donors. Findings and caveats of the study: For TCR beta chains, V- and J-gene trimming was later linked to a missense DCLRE1C variant. Overall, around 150 TCR beta chains were annotated as cytomegalovirus-associated. What was likely a sequencing artifact was a cluster of highly shared sequence variants.

As for this clone: Its target is not known. The same CDR3 is also encoded by other DNA sequences in this sample.

The CDR3 consists of 15 residues. The primer mix had 60 Vbeta and 13 Jbeta primers. Generated by immunoSEQ multiplex PCR, the TCRdb table keeps only in-frame clones and is missing some. This sample has 87,000 or so clones, with 60% to 80% found just once. The specimen was PBMCs. V and J are TRBV21-1 and TRBJ2-1; the table assigns TRBD1, which was not confirmed against the DNA. TRBV21-1 is listed as a pseudogene. The origin of this receptor is a man aged 60 to 75 in good health and CMV-seronegative. DNA of the CDR3: TGTGCCAGCAGCCTAAAAGGACAGGGACGGGATGAGCAGTTCTTC. Translated: CASSLKGQGRDEQFF.